A single sample gave rise to the 2 T cell receptor gamma chains below, sequenced in a study of Vδ1+ human thymocytes. Study-wide findings and caveats: In the thymus, TRG and TRD repertoires looked highly polyclonal with Gaussian CDR3 lengths.

Their antigens are not known. RNA was extracted from the cells and then reverse transcribed. Multiplex PCR used pooled V-gene forward primers and a constant-region reverse primer to amplify CDR3s. TCRdb processed the multiplex PCR reads again with the CATT caller. The sample yields about 36,000 gamma-chain clones, around 20% seen once. The material sequenced was Vdelta1+ gamma-delta thymocytes from the thymus. Subset indicated: FACS-sorted CD3+ TCRalphabeta- TCRVdelta1+ TCRVdelta2- thymocytes. Receptors were obtained from a girl in the first two years of life who had congenital heart surgery.

This chain connects TRGV2 to TRGJ1 or TRGJ2. The CDR3 is 12 amino acids. Germline trimming cut 4 bases from V and 12 bases from J; bases unmatched to any gene: 12. The germline V gene encodes CDR1 EGSNGY and CDR2 YDSYNSKV. DNA of the CDR3: TGTGCCACCTGGGATCATCAGGGGTGGAAACTCTTT. It specifies CATWDHQGWKLF.

The chain joins TRGV8 to TRGJ1 or TRGJ2. Germline CDR1 reads VENAVY; CDR2 reads YDSYNSRV. V lost 4 bases and J lost 3; bases outside the gene matches: 12. This CDR3 is 15 amino acids long. The CDR3 loop is CATWDPGRFYYKKLF. As DNA, the CDR3 is TGTGCCACCTGGGACCCCGGCCGCTTTTATTATAAGAAACTCTTT.